This is a list of T cell receptor beta chains from one sample in a study of PD-L1 blockade in urothelial cancer. Sequencing used immunoSEQ multiplex PCR; TCRdb keeps in-frame clones, though not all of them. The table has about 39,000 clones, approximately 90% seen once. The source material was PBMCs, sampled around atezolizumab (anti-PD-L1) treatment. The receptor source for this set is a woman aged 55-75 years with urothelial cancer. Each CDR3 is given with its conserved first and last residue. Fields, in order: clone size, J gene, D gene, V gene, CDR3 protein, CDR3 DNA. A D gene is named only where the DNA matches it firmly. The size entry is marked missing in some rows and otherwise reads once, few, many or a size class.

clone_size: -
j_call: TRBJ2-1
d_call: -
v_call: TRBV6-5
cdr3_aa: CASSYSGAAEQFF
cdr3_nt: TGTGCCAGCAGTTACTCGGGGGCGGCTGAGCAGTTCTTC

clone_size: -
j_call: TRBJ1-4
d_call: -
v_call: TRBV5-4
cdr3_aa: CASSSQGSGRTGEKLFF
cdr3_nt: TGTGCCAGCAGCTCTCAAGGTAGCGGCCGAACGGGCGAAAAACTGTTTTTT

clone_size: -
j_call: TRBJ2-5
d_call: TRBD1
v_call: TRBV9
cdr3_aa: CASSAQGAEVTQYF
cdr3_nt: TGTGCCAGCAGCGCTCAGGGGGCTGAGGTGACCCAGTACTTC

clone_size: -
j_call: TRBJ2-7
d_call: -
v_call: TRBV7-2
cdr3_aa: CASSSSKSSYEQYF
cdr3_nt: TGTGCCAGCAGCTCGTCAAAGAGCTCCTACGAGCAGTACTTC

clone_size: -
j_call: TRBJ2-7
d_call: TRBD2
v_call: TRBV4-2
cdr3_aa: CASSQDEVQRGSYEQYF
cdr3_nt: TGTGCCAGCAGCCAAGATGAGGTACAGCGGGGCTCCTACGAGCAGTACTTC

clone_size: -
j_call: TRBJ2-1
d_call: TRBD2
v_call: TRBV2
cdr3_aa: CASKGGDLSGRVEEQFF
cdr3_nt: TGTGCCAGCAAGGGGGGGGATTTGAGCGGGAGAGTGGAGGAGCAGTTCTTC

clone_size: -
j_call: TRBJ2-4
d_call: -
v_call: TRBV2
cdr3_aa: CASSDWAGEGKNIQYF
cdr3_nt: TGTGCCAGCAGTGACTGGGCAGGGGAAGGCAAAAACATTCAGTACTTC

clone_size: -
j_call: TRBJ1-1
d_call: -
v_call: TRBV19
cdr3_aa: CASSPTPGVPEAFF
cdr3_nt: TGTGCCAGTAGTCCGACGCCCGGGGTCCCTGAAGCTTTCTTT

clone_size: -
j_call: TRBJ2-7
d_call: -
v_call: TRBV18
cdr3_aa: CASSPQGGYEQYF
cdr3_nt: TGTGCCAGCTCACCCCAGGGGGGTTACGAGCAGTACTTC

clone_size: -
j_call: TRBJ2-7
d_call: TRBD2
v_call: TRBV7-7
cdr3_aa: CASSPSASGSSYEQYF
cdr3_nt: TGTGCTAGCAGCCCGAGTGCTAGCGGTTCCTCCTACGAGCAGTACTTC

clone_size: -
j_call: TRBJ2-5
d_call: -
v_call: TRBV4-1
cdr3_aa: CASSHLGKRDQETQYF
cdr3_nt: TGCGCCAGCAGCCATCTGGGAAAGCGGGACCAAGAGACCCAGTACTTC

clone_size: -
j_call: TRBJ2-7
d_call: -
v_call: TRBV4-3
cdr3_aa: CASGTGGYEQYF
cdr3_nt: TGCGCCAGCGGCACCGGGGGCTACGAGCAGTACTTC

clone_size: -
j_call: TRBJ2-2
d_call: TRBD2
v_call: TRBV2
cdr3_aa: CASTGLAGVALNFGELFF
cdr3_nt: TGTGCCAGTACGGGACTAGCGGGAGTAGCTCTTAACTTCGGGGAGCTGTTTTTT

clone_size: few
j_call: TRBJ2-5
d_call: -
v_call: TRBV7-9
cdr3_aa: CASSPHGQAEETQYF
cdr3_nt: TGTGCCAGCAGCCCGCATGGACAAGCTGAGGAGACCCAGTACTTC

clone_size: once
j_call: TRBJ2-7
d_call: TRBD1
v_call: TRBV5-5
cdr3_aa: CASSLGQGAYEQYF
cdr3_nt: TGTGCCAGCAGCTTGGGACAGGGAGCCTACGAGCAGTACTTC

clone_size: -
j_call: TRBJ2-7
d_call: -
v_call: TRBV9
cdr3_aa: CASSVGGTLNYEQYF
cdr3_nt: TGTGCCAGCAGCGTAGGAGGGACTCTCAACTACGAGCAGTACTTC

clone_size: -
j_call: TRBJ2-1
d_call: TRBD2
v_call: TRBV5-1
cdr3_aa: CASSVSGTSGTFREQFF
cdr3_nt: TGCGCCAGCAGCGTTTCCGGGACTAGCGGGACTTTTAGGGAGCAGTTCTTC

clone_size: -
j_call: TRBJ2-1
d_call: -
v_call: TRBV7-2
cdr3_aa: CASSLPYSRGNEQFF
cdr3_nt: TGTGCCAGCAGCTTACCCTATAGTCGGGGGAATGAGCAGTTCTTC

clone_size: -
j_call: TRBJ1-3
d_call: -
v_call: TRBV9
cdr3_aa: CASSDYREGGNTIYF
cdr3_nt: TGTGCCAGCAGCGATTACAGGGAGGGCGGAAACACCATATATTTT

clone_size: -
j_call: TRBJ1-2
d_call: -
v_call: TRBV7-9
cdr3_aa: CASRDFPSRDTINYGYTF
cdr3_nt: TGTGCCAGCAGGGATTTTCCCTCCCGGGACACGATTAACTATGGCTACACCTTC

clone_size: -
j_call: TRBJ2-2
d_call: -
v_call: TRBV7-7
cdr3_aa: CASSLEQLNTGELFF
cdr3_nt: TGTGCCAGCAGCTTAGAACAGCTTAACACCGGGGAGCTGTTTTTT

clone_size: -
j_call: TRBJ1-2
d_call: -
v_call: TRBV6-5
cdr3_aa: CASSYSGQGYGYTF
cdr3_nt: TGTGCCAGCAGTTACTCAGGCCAGGGGTATGGCTACACCTTC

clone_size: -
j_call: TRBJ2-7
d_call: TRBD1
v_call: TRBV18
cdr3_aa: CASSPLGQGSREQYF
cdr3_nt: TGTGCCAGCTCACCTTTGGGACAGGGGAGTCGCGAGCAGTACTTC

clone_size: -
j_call: TRBJ1-1
d_call: TRBD1
v_call: TRBV2
cdr3_aa: CASSHQGAENTEAFF
cdr3_nt: TGTGCCAGCAGTCATCAGGGGGCGGAGAACACTGAAGCTTTCTTT

clone_size: -
j_call: TRBJ2-3
d_call: TRBD2
v_call: TRBV12-5
cdr3_aa: CASGLARTSGTDTQYF
cdr3_nt: TGTGCTAGTGGTTTGGCCCGGACTAGCGGCACAGATACGCAGTATTTT

clone_size: -
j_call: TRBJ1-5
d_call: -
v_call: TRBV6-1
cdr3_aa: CASSDPGPQHF
cdr3_nt: TGTGCCAGCAGTGATCCCGGTCCCCAGCATTTT

clone_size: -
j_call: TRBJ2-2
d_call: TRBD2
v_call: TRBV9
cdr3_aa: CASSSSPGLAGITGELFF
cdr3_nt: TGTGCCAGCAGCTCCAGCCCCGGACTAGCGGGAATCACCGGGGAGCTGTTTTTT

clone_size: -
j_call: TRBJ2-7
d_call: TRBD2
v_call: TRBV27
cdr3_aa: CASSWAGGSYEQYF
cdr3_nt: TGTGCCAGCAGTTGGGCGGGAGGCTCCTACGAGCAGTACTTC

clone_size: -
j_call: TRBJ2-7
d_call: -
v_call: TRBV19
cdr3_aa: CASTPRVGSYEQYF
cdr3_nt: TGTGCCAGTACCCCTCGGGTGGGGAGCTACGAGCAGTACTTC

clone_size: -
j_call: TRBJ2-4
d_call: TRBD1
v_call: TRBV19
cdr3_aa: CASSVSGQGAVKNIQYF
cdr3_nt: TGTGCCAGTAGTGTCTCGGGACAGGGGGCGGTCAAAAACATTCAGTACTTC

clone_size: -
j_call: TRBJ2-7
d_call: TRBD1
v_call: TRBV6-6
cdr3_aa: CASSDGQGYEQYF
cdr3_nt: TGTGCCAGCAGTGATGGACAGGGCTACGAGCAGTACTTC